This T cell receptor beta chain was documented in a study of a mutant IDH1 vaccine in newly diagnosed glioma. Study summary: Treated patients were roughly 60% male, approximately 40% female, mean age approximately 40 years. Patients were pretreated with radiotherapy, temozolomide, or both, mostly both. General study points: Pseudoprogression looked unconnected to shifts in top peripheral T cell clonotypes.

Points on this clone: Antigen unknown.

The time point here: baseline, week 1 (first vaccination visit). Treatment in this sample: pre-vaccination baseline after standard-of-care therapy. Measured with immunoSEQ multiplex PCR; TCRdb has only the in-frame clones, and not every one. The data show about 88,000 clones, over 75% seen once. Material: PBMCs, obtained from a glioma patient treated with radiotherapy, temozolomide or both. The receptor was isolated from a man aged 40-50 years with glioma. Some clones in this sample may be carry-over from other donors' samples.

CDR3 sequence (DNA): TGTGCCAGCAGCACCAAGTTCCGGGGGCAAGAGACCCAGTACTTC. This sequence encodes CASSTKFRGQETQYF. V usage is TRBV7-8 and J usage is TRBJ2-5; maybe TRBD2 (6 bases). This CDR3 region has 15 residues. V dropped 5 bases and J dropped 2 bases, with 15 bases sitting between them. Germline assignment: CDR1 SGHVS and CDR2 FQNEAQ.